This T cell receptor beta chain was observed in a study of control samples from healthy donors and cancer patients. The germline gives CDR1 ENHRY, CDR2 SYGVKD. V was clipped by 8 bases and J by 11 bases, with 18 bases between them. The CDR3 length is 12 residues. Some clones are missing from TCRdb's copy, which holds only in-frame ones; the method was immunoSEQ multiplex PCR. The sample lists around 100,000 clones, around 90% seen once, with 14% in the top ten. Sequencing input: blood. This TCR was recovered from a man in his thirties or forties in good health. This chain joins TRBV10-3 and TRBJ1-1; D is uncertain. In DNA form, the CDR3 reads TGTGCCATCCGAACCGTGGCGGGGAAGGCTTTCTTT. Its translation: CAIRTVAGKAFF.